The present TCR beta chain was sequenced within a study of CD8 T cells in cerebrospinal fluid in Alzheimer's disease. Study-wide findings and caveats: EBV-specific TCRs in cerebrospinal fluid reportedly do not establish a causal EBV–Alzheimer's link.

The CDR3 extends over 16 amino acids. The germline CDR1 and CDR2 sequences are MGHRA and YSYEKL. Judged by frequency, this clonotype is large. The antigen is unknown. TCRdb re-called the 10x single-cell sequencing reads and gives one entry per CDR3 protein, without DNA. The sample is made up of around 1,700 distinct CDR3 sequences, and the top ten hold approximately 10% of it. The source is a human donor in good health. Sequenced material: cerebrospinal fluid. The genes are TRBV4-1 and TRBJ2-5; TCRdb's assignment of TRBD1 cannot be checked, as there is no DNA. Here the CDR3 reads CASSLFSGGKGETQYF.